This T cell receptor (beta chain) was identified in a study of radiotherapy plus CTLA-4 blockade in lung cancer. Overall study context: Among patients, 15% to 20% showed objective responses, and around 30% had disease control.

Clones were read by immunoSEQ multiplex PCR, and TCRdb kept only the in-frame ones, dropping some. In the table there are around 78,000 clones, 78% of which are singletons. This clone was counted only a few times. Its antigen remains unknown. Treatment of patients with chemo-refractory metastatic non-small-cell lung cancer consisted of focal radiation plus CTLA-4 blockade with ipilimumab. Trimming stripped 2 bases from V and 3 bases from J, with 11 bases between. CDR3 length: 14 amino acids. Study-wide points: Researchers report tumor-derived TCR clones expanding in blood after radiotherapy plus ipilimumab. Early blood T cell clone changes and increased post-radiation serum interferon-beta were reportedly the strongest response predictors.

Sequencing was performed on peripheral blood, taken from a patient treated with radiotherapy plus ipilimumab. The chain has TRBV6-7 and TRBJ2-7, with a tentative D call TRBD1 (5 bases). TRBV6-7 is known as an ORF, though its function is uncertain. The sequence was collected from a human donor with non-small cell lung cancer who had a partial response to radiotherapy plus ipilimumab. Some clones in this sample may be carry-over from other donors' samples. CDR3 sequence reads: CASSYAQVSYEQYF. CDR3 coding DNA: TGTGCCAGCAGTTACGCACAGGTGAGCTACGAGCAGTACTTC.